This is a list of T cell receptor beta chains from one sample in a study of cytomegalovirus exposure and HLA in healthy donors. Produced via immunoSEQ multiplex PCR; TCRdb's table is partial and in-frame only. There are some 170,000 clones in the sample; about four fifths occur only once, and roughly 4.4% lies in the top ten. Sequencing was done on a sample of PBMCs. The receptors come from a woman in her late teens or twenties in good health and CMV-seropositive. Each CDR3 is given with its conserved first and last residue.

v_gene,j_gene,CDR3aa
TRBV27,TRBJ1-6,CASSLYVESPLHF
TRBV6-5,TRBJ2-2,CASSWGHNTGELFF
TRBV5-8,TRBJ1-2,CASSLVPGDYGYTF
TRBV7-6,TRBJ2-1,CASSVPSFHEQFF
TRBV6-5,TRBJ1-1,CASSYQSGRSNTEAFF
TRBV27,TRBJ2-2,CASSFEGNTGELFF
TRBV6-4,TRBJ1-6,CASSDQPGQGENSPLHF
TRBV29-1,TRBJ1-6,CSAGTGNSPLHF
TRBV9,TRBJ2-1,CASSVPRGVYNEQFF
TRBV25-1,TRBJ1-1,CASSLSWGLHEAFF
TRBV18,TRBJ2-7,CASSPQRLGGAFEQYF
TRBV14,TRBJ2-7,CASSQGTPSGVTYEQYF
TRBV9,TRBJ2-5,CASSVVARVGETQYF
TRBV6-5,TRBJ2-7,CASRKGRGSYEQYF
TRBV5-1,TRBJ2-5,CASSSQGAEETQYF
TRBV28,TRBJ1-2,CASSLSRAGYTF
TRBV27,TRBJ2-1,CASSPGTGGRYEQFF
TRBV28,TRBJ2-7,CASSFGPGGSEQYF
TRBV6-1,TRBJ2-2,CASSEALHRGLFRELFF
TRBV5-4,TRBJ1-1,CASSLVSGQGTGDTEAFF
TRBV9,TRBJ2-1,CASSTQTDYWNEQFF
TRBV6-1,TRBJ2-5,CASGWTSGGETQYF
TRBV7-2,TRBJ2-6,CASSFGGPRSGANVLTF
TRBV7-8,TRBJ2-7,CASSLSLLAGFTYEQYF
TRBV14,TRBJ2-5,CASSQTQAGTQYF
TRBV10-3,TRBJ1-4,CAISESIGAGGEKLFF
TRBV29-1,TRBJ2-2,CSVFRGGGTGELFF
TRBV7-8,TRBJ1-5,CASSVDRVTNQPQHF
TRBV19,TRBJ1-6,CASSLGWSSPLHF
TRBV7-3,TRBJ2-5,CASSRGLGQETQYF
TRBV30,TRBJ1-2,CAWSVGGGGGGYTF
TRBV6-5,TRBJ1-2,CASSYTDRGYGYTF